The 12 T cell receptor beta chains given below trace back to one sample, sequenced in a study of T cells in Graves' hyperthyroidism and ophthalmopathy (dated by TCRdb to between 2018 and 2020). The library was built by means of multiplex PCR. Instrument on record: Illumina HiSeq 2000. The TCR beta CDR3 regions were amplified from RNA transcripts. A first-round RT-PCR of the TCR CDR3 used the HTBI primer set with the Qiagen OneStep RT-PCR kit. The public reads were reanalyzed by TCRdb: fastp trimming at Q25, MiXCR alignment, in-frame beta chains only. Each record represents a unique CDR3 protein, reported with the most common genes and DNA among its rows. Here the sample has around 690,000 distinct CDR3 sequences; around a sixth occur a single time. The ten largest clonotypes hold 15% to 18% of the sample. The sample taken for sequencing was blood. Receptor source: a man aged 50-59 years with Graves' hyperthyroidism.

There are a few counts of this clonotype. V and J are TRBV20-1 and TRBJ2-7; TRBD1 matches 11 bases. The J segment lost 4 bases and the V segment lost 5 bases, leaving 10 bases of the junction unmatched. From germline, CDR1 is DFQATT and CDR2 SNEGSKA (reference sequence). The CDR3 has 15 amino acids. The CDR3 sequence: CSAWRFGQGAYEQYF. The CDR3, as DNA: TGCAGTGCTTGGAGGTTTGGACAGGGGGCTTACGAGCAGTACTTC.

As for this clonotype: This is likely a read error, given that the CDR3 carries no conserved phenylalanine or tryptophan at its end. The CDR3 DNA follows: TGTGCCAGCAGCTTAAAAGGTCCCGGGGAGCTGTTTTCT. The encoded protein is CASSLKGPGELFS. The gene calls are TRBV7-3 and TRBJ2-2, with D uncertain. The CDR3 extends over 13 amino acids. V lost 1 base and J 6 bases, leaving 6 bases between the germline ends. The V gene's germline CDR1 is SGHTA and CDR2 FQGTGA.

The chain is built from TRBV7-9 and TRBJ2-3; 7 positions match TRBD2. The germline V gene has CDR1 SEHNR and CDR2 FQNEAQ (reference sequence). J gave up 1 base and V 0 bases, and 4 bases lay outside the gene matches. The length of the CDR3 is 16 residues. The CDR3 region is CASSLAGRAGTDTQYF. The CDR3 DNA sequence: TGTGCCAGCAGCTTAGCTGGGAGGGCTGGCACAGATACGCAGTATTTT.

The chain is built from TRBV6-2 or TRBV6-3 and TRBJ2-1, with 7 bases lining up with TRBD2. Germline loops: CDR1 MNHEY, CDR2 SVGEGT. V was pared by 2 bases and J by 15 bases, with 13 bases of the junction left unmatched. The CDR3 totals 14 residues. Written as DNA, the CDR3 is TGTGCCAGCAGTTACGGCGCTAGCGGCGTGGGCAGGTTCTTC. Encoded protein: CASSYGASGVGRFF.

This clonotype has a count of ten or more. The CDR3 spells CASSPRQGDIQYF. CDR3 nucleotide sequence: TGTGCCAGCAGCCCCCGACAGGGTGACATTCAGTACTTC. V gene TRBV28 combines with J gene TRBJ2-4, with 7 bases identical to TRBD1. The CDR3 sequence is 13 residues long. In germline, CDR1 is MDHEN, CDR2 SYDVKM. J gave up 8 bases and V 6 bases, and 7 bases lay outside the gene matches.

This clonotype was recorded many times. The DNA for the CDR3 is TGTGCCAGCAGTTCATGGACTCTGCAAGAGACCCAGTACTTC. Translating it yields CASSSWTLQETQYF. The gene calls are TRBV28 and TRBJ2-5, with D possibly matching TRBD2 (5 bases). Germline CDR1 reads MDHEN; CDR2 reads SYDVKM. The CDR3 covers 14 residues. V gave up 4 bases and J gave up 2 bases, with 11 bases separating them.

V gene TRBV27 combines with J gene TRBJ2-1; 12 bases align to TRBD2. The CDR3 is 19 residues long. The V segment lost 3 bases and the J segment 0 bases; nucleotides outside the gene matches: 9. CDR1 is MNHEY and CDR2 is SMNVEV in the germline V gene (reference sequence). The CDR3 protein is CASSFIGLAGRSSYNEQFF. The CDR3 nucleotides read TGTGCCAGCAGTTTTATAGGACTAGCGGGAAGGAGCTCCTACAATGAGCAGTTCTTC.

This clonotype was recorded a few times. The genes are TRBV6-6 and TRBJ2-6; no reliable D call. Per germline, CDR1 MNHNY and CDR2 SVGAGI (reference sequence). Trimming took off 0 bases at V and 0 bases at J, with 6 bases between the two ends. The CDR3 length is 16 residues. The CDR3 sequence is CASSYSIVSGANVLTF. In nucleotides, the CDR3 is TGTGCCAGCAGTTACTCAATTGTCTCTGGGGCCAACGTCCTGACTTTC.

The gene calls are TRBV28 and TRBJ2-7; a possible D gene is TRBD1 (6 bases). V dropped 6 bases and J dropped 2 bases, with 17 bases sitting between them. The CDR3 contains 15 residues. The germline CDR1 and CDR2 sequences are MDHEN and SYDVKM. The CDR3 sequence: CASSQIWDNTYEQYF. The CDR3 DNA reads TGTGCCAGCAGCCAAATTTGGGACAATACCTACGAGCAGTACTTC.

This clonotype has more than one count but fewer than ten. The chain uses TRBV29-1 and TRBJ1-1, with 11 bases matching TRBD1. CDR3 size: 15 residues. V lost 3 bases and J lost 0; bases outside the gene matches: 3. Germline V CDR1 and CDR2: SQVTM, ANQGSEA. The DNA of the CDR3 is TGCAGCGTTGATCGGGGACAGGGGGTGAACACTGAAGCTTTCTTT. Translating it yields CSVDRGQGVNTEAFF.

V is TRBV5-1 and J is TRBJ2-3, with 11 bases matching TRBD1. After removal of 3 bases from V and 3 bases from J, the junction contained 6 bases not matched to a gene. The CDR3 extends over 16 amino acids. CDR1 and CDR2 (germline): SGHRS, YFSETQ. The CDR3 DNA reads TGCGCCAGCAGCTCCTCCGGGACAGGGGGGACAGATACGCAGTATTTT. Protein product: CASSSSGTGGTDTQYF.

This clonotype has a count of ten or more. In DNA, the CDR3 is TGCAGCGTTGAATGGGCCGTTCTAGGGGGGAATGAGCAGTTCTTC. Its protein product is CSVEWAVLGGNEQFF. The chain recombines TRBV29-1 with TRBJ2-1; D possibly uses TRBD1 or TRBD2 (6 bases each). The V gene's germline CDR1 is SQVTM and CDR2 ANQGSEA. CDR3 length equals 15 residues. V lost 2 bases and J lost 7, with 18 bases in between.